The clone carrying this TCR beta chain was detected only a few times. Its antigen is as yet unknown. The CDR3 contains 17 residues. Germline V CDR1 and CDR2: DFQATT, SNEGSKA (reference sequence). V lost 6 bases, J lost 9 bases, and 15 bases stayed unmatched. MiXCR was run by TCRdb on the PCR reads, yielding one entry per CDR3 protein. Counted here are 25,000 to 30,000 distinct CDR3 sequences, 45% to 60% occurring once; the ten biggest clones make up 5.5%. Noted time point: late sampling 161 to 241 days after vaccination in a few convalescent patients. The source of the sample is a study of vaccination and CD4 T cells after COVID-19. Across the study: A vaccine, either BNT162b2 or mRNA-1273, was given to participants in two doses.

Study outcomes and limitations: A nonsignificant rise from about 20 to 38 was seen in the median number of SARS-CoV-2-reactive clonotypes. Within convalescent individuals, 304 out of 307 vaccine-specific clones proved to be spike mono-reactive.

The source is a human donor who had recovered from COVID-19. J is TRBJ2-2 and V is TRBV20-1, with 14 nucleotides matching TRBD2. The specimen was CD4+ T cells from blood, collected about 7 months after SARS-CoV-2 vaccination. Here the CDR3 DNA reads TGCAGTGCCTATCCTACCGGGACTAGCGGGAGTCGAAGGGAGCTGTTTTTT. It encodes CSAYPTGTSGSRRELFF.